This is a list of T cell receptor beta chains from one sample in a study of T cells after yellow fever vaccination. TCRdb processed the 5' RACE reads anew with MiXCR; each CDR3 protein has one entry. The table records hundreds of thousands of distinct CDR3 sequences, about 12% of them present only once. The material sequenced was PBMCs, taken on the day of the yellow fever booster vaccination. The receptors were gathered from a man aged 25 to 45 who received the YFV17D yellow fever vaccine. CDR3s include the opening cysteine and the closing phenylalanine or tryptophan. A D gene is named only where the DNA matches it firmly. A clone size is listed for some rows: how often the clone was seen (once, few, many), or a class if it is expanded.

>.|TRBJ2-7|TRBV3-1|.|14
CASSQFVSAYEQYF
TGTGCCAGCAGCCAATTTGTTTCAGCCTACGAGCAGTACTTC
>many|TRBJ1-1|TRBV24-1|.|13
CATSDMGGTEAFF
TGTGCCACCAGTGATATGGGGGGCACTGAAGCTTTCTTT
>few|TRBJ2-6|TRBV5-1|TRBD2|19
CASSPQGLAGFSGANVLTF
TGCGCCAGCAGCCCGCAAGGGCTAGCGGGGTTTTCTGGGGCCAACGTCCTGACTTTC
>.|TRBJ2-5|TRBV7-9|.|14
CASSQGGRQETQYF
TGTGCCAGCTCTCAAGGGGGGCGGCAAGAGACCCAGTACTTC
>.|TRBJ2-7|TRBV4-2|.|14
CASSQGRGWYEQYF
TGTGCCAGCAGCCAAGGCAGGGGTTGGTACGAGCAGTACTTC
>few|TRBJ2-7|TRBV19|TRBD2|15
CASSEAASGNYEQYF
TGTGCCAGTAGTGAAGCCGCTAGCGGGAACTACGAGCAGTACTTC
>few|TRBJ1-1|TRBV10-3|.|16
CAISEGETGTRSEAFF
TGTGCCATCAGTGAGGGCGAAACCGGGACAAGGAGTGAAGCTTTCTTT
>few|TRBJ2-7|TRBV24-1|TRBD2|14
CATHQASGSYEQYF
TGTGCCACCCACCAAGCTAGCGGATCCTACGAGCAGTACTTC
>.|TRBJ2-1|TRBV5-1|TRBD2|15
CASSITSGIGNEQFF
TGCGCCAGCAGCATAACTAGCGGGATTGGCAATGAGCAGTTCTTC
>few|TRBJ2-7|TRBV7-8|TRBD1|16
CASRPGTGTGIYEQYF
TGTGCCAGCAGACCTGGCACCGGGACAGGAATCTACGAGCAGTACTTC
>.|TRBJ2-1|TRBV7-2|.|12
CASRAGEYEQFF
TGTGCCAGCAGAGCCGGGGAATACGAGCAGTTCTTC
>few|TRBJ2-2|TRBV11-1|TRBD2|18
CASSFAVPGGSNTGELFF
TGTGCCAGCAGCTTCGCTGTACCGGGAGGCTCGAACACCGGGGAGCTGTTTTTT
>many|TRBJ1-3|TRBV5-1|.|16
CASSDGTGGGGNTIYF
TGCGCCAGCAGCGACGGGACGGGTGGAGGTGGAAACACCATATATTTT
>.|TRBJ2-2|TRBV19|.|13
CASSLLITGELFF
TGTGCCAGTAGTCTTTTAATCACCGGGGAGCTGTTTTTT
>few|TRBJ1-1|TRBV12-3/TRBV12-4|.|14
CASSFMAGNTEAFF
TGTGCCAGCAGTTTCATGGCAGGGAACACTGAAGCTTTCTTT
>.|TRBJ2-3|TRBV14|TRBD2|16
CASSQRTSGSTDTQYF
TGTGCCAGCAGCCAAAGGACTAGCGGGAGCACAGATACGCAGTATTTT
>few|TRBJ2-3|TRBV20-1|.|11
CSARGVDTQYF
TGCAGTGCTAGAGGTGTCGATACGCAGTATTTT
>.|TRBJ2-7|TRBV29-1|.|16
CSVADPGFFGKHSQYF
TGCAGCGTTGCCGATCCAGGGTTTTTCGGTAAACACTCGCAGTACTTC
>.|TRBJ2-3|TRBV5-1|TRBD2|13
CASSLELADTQYF
TGCGCCAGCAGCTTGGAACTAGCGGATACGCAGTATTTT
>.|TRBJ2-7|TRBV5-1|.|19
CASSLGGQGATSGTYEQYF
TGCGCCAGCAGCTTGGGGGGACAGGGGGCGACTAGCGGGACCTACGAGCAGTACTTC
>many|TRBJ2-1|TRBV7-2|TRBD2|15
CASRSEREGYNEQFF
TGTGCCAGCAGATCTGAGCGGGAGGGCTACAATGAGCAGTTCTTC
>.|TRBJ2-1|TRBV6-5|TRBD2|17
CASSYGRLAGQYNEQFF
TGTGCCAGCAGTTACGGGAGACTAGCGGGGCAATACAATGAGCAGTTCTTC